This TCR beta chain was documented in a study of blood T cell repertoires in COVID-19. Assay: immunoSEQ multiplex PCR; the TCRdb copy retains only in-frame clones and omits some. This sample has around 170,000 clones, with 70% to 90% found just once. Trimming pared 8 bases from V and 3 bases from J, leaving 19 bases between. The CDR3 consists of 15 residues. In germline, CDR1 is PRHDT, CDR2 FYEKMQ (reference sequence). Sequenced: peripheral blood. V gene TRBV13 combines with J gene TRBJ1-2; no clear D gene. This receptor was taken from a man aged 18 to 30 who had recovered from COVID-19. DNA for the CDR3: TGTGCCAGCGAGAGGAGCGACGCCCCCCACTATGGCTACACCTTC. Encoded protein: CASERSDAPHYGYTF.